Given below is one TCR beta chain in context. What it recognizes is unknown. These data come from a study of cytomegalovirus exposure and HLA in healthy donors. This CDR3 is built from 15 residues. Trimming at V came to 4 bases and at J to 4 bases, leaving 3 bases not matched to a gene. In germline, CDR1 is SGHRS, CDR2 YFSETQ. Points from the study as a whole: A few V segments could not be told apart, such as TRBV6-2 and TRBV6-3, and were left out. A later analysis reportedly found fewer N-insertions in an Asian-associated ancestry cluster than the roughly 670-donor mean. Across donors, most TCRs were seen rarely, yet some public ones were widespread.

The PCR employed 60 Vbeta primers together with 13 Jbeta primers. Measured with immunoSEQ multiplex PCR; TCRdb has only the in-frame clones, and not every one. This table has 130,000 to 150,000 clones, 72% appearing once. Sequencing used PBMCs. The rearrangement links TRBV5-1 to TRBJ2-5, with 14 positions matching TRBD2. The clonotype comes from a man aged 35-49 years in good health and CMV-seronegative. CDR3 nucleotides: TGCGCCAGCAGCATGGGACTAGCGGGGGCAGAGACCCAGTACTTC. It codes for CASSMGLAGAETQYF.